This TCR beta chain was documented in a study of CD8 T cells in ankylosing spondylitis. Germline assignment: CDR1 DFQATT and CDR2 SNEGSKA (reference sequence). Germline trimming cut 5 bases from V and 4 bases from J; bases unmatched to any gene: 13. This CDR3 contains 16 residues. Study-wide results and limits: Earlier authors reported some of these motif variants in reactive arthritis synovial fluid and blood. In ankylosing spondylitis blood, a motif of eight highly homologous TCR beta variants appeared characteristic.

This clonotype appeared many times. The antigen remains unidentified. The TCR beta libraries were generated through quantitative 5'-RACE incorporating molecular barcodes. Each CDR3 protein is one row after TCRdb ran MiXCR on the 5' RACE reads. This table has about 460,000 distinct CDR3 sequences, roughly 5.2% appearing once. The specimen was blood, either unsorted or a sorted T cell fraction (not recorded which). This receptor was obtained from a male donor with ankylosing spondylitis. The chain employs TRBV20-1 and TRBJ2-3, with 9 bases lining up with TRBD2. CDR3 sequence reads: CSAPTSGGGAADTQYF. The DNA of the CDR3 is TGCAGTGCTCCTACTTCGGGCGGGGGGGCCGCAGATACGCAGTATTTT.